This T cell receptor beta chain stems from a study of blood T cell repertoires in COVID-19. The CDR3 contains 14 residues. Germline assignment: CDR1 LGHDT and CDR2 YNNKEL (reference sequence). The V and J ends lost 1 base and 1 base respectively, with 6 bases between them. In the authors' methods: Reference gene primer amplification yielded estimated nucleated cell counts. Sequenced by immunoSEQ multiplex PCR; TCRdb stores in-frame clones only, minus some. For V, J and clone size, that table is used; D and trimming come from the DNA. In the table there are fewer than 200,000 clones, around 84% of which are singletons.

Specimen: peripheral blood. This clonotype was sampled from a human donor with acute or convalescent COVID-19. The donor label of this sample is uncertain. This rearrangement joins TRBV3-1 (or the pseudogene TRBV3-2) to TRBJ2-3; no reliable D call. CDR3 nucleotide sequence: TGTGCCAGCAGCCAAGTAGAGCGCACAGATACGCAGTATTTT. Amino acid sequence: CASSQVERTDTQYF.